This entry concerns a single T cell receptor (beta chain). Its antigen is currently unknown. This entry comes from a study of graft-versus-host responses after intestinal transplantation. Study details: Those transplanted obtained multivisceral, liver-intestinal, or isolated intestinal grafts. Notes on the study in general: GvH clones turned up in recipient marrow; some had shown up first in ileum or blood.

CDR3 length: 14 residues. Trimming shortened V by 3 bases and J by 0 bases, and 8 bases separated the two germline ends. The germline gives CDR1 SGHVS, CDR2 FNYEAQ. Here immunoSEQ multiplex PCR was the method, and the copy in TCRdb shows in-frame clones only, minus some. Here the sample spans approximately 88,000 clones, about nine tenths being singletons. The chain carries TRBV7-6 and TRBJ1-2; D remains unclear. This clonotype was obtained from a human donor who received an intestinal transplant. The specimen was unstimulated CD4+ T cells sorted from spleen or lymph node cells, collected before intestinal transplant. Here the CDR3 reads CASSLRETNYGYTF. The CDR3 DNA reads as TGTGCCAGCAGCTTGAGGGAGACTAACTATGGCTACACCTTC.